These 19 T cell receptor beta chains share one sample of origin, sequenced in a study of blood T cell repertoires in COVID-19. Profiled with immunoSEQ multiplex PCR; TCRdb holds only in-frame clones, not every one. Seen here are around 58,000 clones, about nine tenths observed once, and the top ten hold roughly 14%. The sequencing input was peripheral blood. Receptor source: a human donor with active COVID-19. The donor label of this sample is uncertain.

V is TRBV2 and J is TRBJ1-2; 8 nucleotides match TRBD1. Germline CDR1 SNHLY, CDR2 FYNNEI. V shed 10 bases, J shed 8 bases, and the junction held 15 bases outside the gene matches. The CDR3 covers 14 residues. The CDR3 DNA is TGTGCCACCTCTCTTGGACAGGGCGAGTACGGCTACACCTTC. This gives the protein CATSLGQGEYGYTF.

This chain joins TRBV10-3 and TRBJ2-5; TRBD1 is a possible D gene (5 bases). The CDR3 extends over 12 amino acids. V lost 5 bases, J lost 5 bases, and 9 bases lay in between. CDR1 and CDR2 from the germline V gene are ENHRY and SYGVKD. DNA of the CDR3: TGTGCCATCAGTTCAGGGTGGGAGACCCAGTACTTC. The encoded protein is CAISSGWETQYF.

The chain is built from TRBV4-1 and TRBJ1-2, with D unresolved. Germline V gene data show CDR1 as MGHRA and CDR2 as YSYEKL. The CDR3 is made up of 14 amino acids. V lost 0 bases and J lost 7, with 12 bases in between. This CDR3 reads CASSQDGQVSGYTF. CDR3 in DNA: TGCGCCAGCAGCCAAGATGGGCAGGTTAGTGGCTACACCTTC.

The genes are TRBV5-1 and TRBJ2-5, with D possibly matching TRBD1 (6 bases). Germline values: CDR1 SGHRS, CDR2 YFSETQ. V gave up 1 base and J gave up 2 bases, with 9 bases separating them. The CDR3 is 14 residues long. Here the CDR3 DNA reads TGCGCCAGCAGCTTGTGGACAGATCAAGAGACCCAGTACTTC. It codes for CASSLWTDQETQYF.

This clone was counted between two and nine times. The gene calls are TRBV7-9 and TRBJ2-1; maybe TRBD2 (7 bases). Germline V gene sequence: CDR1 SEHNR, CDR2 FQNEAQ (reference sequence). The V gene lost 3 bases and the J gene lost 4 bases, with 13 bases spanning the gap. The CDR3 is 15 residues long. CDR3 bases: TGTGCCAGCAGCTTTAAAGGGGGGGCTTACAATGAGCAGTTCTTC. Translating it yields CASSFKGGAYNEQFF.

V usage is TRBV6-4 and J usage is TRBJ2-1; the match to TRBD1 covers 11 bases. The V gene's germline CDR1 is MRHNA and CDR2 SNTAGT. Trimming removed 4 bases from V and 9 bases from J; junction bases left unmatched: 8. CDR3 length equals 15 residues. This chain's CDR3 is CASSAQDRGLGEQFF. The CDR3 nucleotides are TGTGCCAGCAGTGCCCAGGACAGGGGGCTCGGTGAGCAGTTCTTC.

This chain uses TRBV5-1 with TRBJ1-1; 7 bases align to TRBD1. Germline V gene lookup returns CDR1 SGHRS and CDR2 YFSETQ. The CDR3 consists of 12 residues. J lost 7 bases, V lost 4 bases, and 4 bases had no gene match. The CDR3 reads CASSPGQDEAFF. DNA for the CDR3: TGCGCCAGCAGCCCAGGACAGGATGAAGCTTTCTTT.

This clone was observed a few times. CDR3 region: CASSYSTRVYQPQHF. The CDR3 coding sequence is TGTGCCAGCAGTTACTCGACCCGGGTATATCAGCCCCAGCATTTT. This rearrangement joins TRBV6-2 or TRBV6-3 to TRBJ1-5, with D unresolved. CDR3 length: 15 residues. V was cut by 0 bases and J by 5 bases, with 11 bases left in between. Germline CDR1 and CDR2: MNHEY and SVGEGT.

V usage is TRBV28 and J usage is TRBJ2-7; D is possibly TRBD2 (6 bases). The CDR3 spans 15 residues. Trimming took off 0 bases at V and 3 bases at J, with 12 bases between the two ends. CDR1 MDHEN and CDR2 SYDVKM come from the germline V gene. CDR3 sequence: CASSLWVAEGYEQYF. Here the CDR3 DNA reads TGTGCCAGCAGTTTATGGGTAGCGGAGGGCTACGAGCAGTACTTC.

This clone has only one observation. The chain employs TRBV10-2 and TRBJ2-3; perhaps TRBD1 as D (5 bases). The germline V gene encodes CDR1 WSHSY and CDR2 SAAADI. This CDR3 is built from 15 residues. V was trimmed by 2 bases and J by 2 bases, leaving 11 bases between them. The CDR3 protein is CASSESAGITDTQYF. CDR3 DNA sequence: TGCGCCAGCAGTGAGAGTGCAGGGATCACAGATACGCAGTATTTT.

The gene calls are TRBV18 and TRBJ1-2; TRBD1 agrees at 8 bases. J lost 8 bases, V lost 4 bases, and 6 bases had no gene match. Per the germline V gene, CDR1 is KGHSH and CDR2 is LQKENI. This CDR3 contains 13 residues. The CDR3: CASSRTGREGYTF. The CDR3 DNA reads TGTGCCAGCTCACGGACAGGGAGGGAAGGCTACACCTTC.

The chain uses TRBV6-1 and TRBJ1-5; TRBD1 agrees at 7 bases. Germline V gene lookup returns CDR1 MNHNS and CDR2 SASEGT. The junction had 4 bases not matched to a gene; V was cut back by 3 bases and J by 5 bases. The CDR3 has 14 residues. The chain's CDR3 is CASSDGRGYQPQHF. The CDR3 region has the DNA TGTGCCAGCAGTGACGGCAGGGGGTATCAGCCCCAGCATTTT.

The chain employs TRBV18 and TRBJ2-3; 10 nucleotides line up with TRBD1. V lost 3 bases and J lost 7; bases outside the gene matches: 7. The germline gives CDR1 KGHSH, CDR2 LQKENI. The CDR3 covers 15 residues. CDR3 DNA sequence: TGTGCCAGCTCACCGGACAGGGGGGGCCACAATACGCAGTATTTT. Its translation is CASSPDRGGHNTQYF. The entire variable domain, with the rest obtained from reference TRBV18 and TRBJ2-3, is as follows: NAGVMQNPRHLVRRRGQEARLRCSPMKGHSHVYWYRQLPEEGLKFMVYLQKENIIDESGMPKERFSAEFPKEGPSILRIQQVVRGDSAAYFCASSPDRGGHNTQYFGPGTRLTVL.

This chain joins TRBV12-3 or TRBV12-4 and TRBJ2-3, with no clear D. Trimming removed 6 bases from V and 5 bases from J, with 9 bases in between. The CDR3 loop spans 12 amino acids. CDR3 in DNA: TGTGCCAGCAGGTTGGCCTTAGATACGCAGTATTTT. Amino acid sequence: CASRLALDTQYF.

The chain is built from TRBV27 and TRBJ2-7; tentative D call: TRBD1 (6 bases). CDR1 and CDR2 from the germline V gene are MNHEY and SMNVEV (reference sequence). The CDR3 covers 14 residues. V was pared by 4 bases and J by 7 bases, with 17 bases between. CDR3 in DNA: TGTGCCAGCAGTTCCTACAGGGAATCGGGGGAGCAGTACGTC. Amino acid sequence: CASSSYRESGEQYV.

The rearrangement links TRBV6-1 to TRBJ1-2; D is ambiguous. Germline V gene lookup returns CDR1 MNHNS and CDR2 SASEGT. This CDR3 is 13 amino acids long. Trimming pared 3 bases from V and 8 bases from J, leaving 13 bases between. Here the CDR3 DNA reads TGTGCCAGCAGTGAGAGAGTTGCCACCGGCTACACCTTC. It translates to CASSERVATGYTF.

In nucleotides, the CDR3 is TGTGCCAGCAGCGAGACTAGCTACGGTGTAGATACGCAGTATTTT. This encodes CASSETSYGVDTQYF. The V and J genes are TRBV2 and TRBJ2-3, with 7 bases that match TRBD2. This CDR3 has 15 residues. Germline values: CDR1 SNHLY, CDR2 FYNNEI. V lost 6 bases, J lost 5 bases, and 11 bases stayed unmatched.

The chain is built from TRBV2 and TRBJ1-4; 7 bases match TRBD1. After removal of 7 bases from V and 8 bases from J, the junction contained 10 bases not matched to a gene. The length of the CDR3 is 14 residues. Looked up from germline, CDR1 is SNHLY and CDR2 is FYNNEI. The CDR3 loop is CASTSTGAREKLFF. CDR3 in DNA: TGTGCCAGCACATCAACAGGGGCGCGCGAAAAACTGTTTTTT.

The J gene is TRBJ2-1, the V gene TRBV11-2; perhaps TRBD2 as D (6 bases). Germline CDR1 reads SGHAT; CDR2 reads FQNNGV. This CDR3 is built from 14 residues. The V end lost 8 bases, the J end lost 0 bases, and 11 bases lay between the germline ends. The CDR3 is CASGDGSSYNEQFF. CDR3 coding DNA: TGTGCCAGCGGGGACGGGAGCTCCTACAATGAGCAGTTCTTC.